A selection of T cell receptor beta chains follows, all from one sample in a study of immune evolution from preneoplasia to lung adenocarcinoma. Measured with immunoSEQ multiplex PCR; TCRdb has only the in-frame clones, and not every one. In the table there are roughly 21,000 clones, around 75% of which are singletons. The sequenced sample was FFPE invasive lung adenocarcinoma tissue. Receptor source: a person between 60 and 70 years old with lung adenocarcinoma. CDR3s include the opening cysteine and the closing phenylalanine or tryptophan. The D gene is left open where the match is weak. Clone size is not always given. Where it is, it says once, few, many or a class for expanded clones.

D	V	length	J	size	DNA	CDR3
-	TRBV19	15	TRBJ1-1	few	TGTGCCAGTAGTATAGGAGGCAGGGGAAGCGCTGAAGCTTTCTTT	CASSIGGRGSAEAFF
TRBD2	TRBV4-1	17	TRBJ2-3	few	TGCGCCAGCAGCCAAGATCCGGCGGGCGGGAGGACAGATACGCAGTATTTT	CASSQDPAGGRTDTQYF
-	TRBV5-1	16	TRBJ1-4	-	TGCGCCAGCAGCTCCGGATCCCCCGCAACTAATGAAAAACTGTTTTTT	CASSSGSPATNEKLFF
TRBD1	TRBV6-1	14	TRBJ2-7	-	TGTGCCAGCAAAGGACAGGGGAGACAGGCCGAGCAGTACTTC	CASKGQGRQAEQYF
TRBD1	TRBV2	13	TRBJ2-1	-	TGTGCCAGCAGTCGGGACAGGGAAAATGAGCAATTCTTC	CASSRDRENEQFF
-	TRBV9	16	TRBJ2-2	-	TGTGCCAGCAGCGTAGGAAAAGGGTTCAACACCGGGGAGCTGTTTTTT	CASSVGKGFNTGELFF
-	TRBV7-8	13	TRBJ2-7	-	TGTGCCAGCAGCTTAACCGATTCCTACGAGCAGTACTTC	CASSLTDSYEQYF
TRBD2	TRBV7-6	18	TRBJ2-3	-	TGTGCCAGCAGCCCTCGTGGAGGAGCGGGACCCTCCGGAGATACGCAGTATTTT	CASSPRGGAGPSGDTQYF
TRBD1	TRBV9	14	TRBJ2-7	-	TGTGCCAGCAGCGTAACAGGACAGGCCTACGAGCAGTACTTC	CASSVTGQAYEQYF
TRBD2	TRBV2	14	TRBJ2-5	-	TGTGCCAGCAGATTGCGGGAGGGCCGGGAGACCCAGTACTTC	CASRLREGRETQYF
-	TRBV6-1	14	TRBJ1-3	-	TGTGCCAGCAGTGAAGGAGTAAGGAGGAACACCATATATTTT	CASSEGVRRNTIYF
-	TRBV15	17	TRBJ1-4	-	TGTGCCACCAGCAGAGGGATCTTGGGGTGGACTAATGAAAAACTGTTTTTT	CATSRGILGWTNEKLFF
-	TRBV10-3	13	TRBJ1-2	-	TGTGCCTCCCTGATGACAGGCGGGGAGGACTACACCTTC	CASLMTGGEDYTF
-	TRBV19	14	TRBJ1-1	-	TGTGCCAGTAGTACCGGGACCCTCGGGGCTGAAGCTTTCTTT	CASSTGTLGAEAFF
-	TRBV14	14	TRBJ2-3	medium-sized	TGTGCCAGCAGCCAAGATTGGGGCACAGATACGCAGTATTTT	CASSQDWGTDTQYF
-	TRBV5-1	16	TRBJ2-2	-	TGCGCCAGCAGTTTTACAGCGTCCGCGAACACCGGGGAGCTGTTTTTT	CASSFTASANTGELFF
TRBD2	TRBV15	13	TRBJ2-7	-	TGTGCCACCAGTGGGGACTACTCCTACGAGCAGTACTTC	CATSGDYSYEQYF
TRBD1	TRBV28	14	TRBJ1-1	-	TGTGCCAGCAGTTTATGGCAGGGGGGGCCTGAAGCTTTCTTT	CASSLWQGGPEAFF
TRBD1	TRBV27	14	TRBJ2-7	-	TGTGCCAGCAGGCCCCGGGACAGGGGGCGAGAGCAGTACTTC	CASRPRDRGREQYF
-	TRBV28	12	TRBJ2-2	-	TGTGCCAGCAGTTTGCTCACCGGGGAGCTGTTTTTT	CASSLLTGELFF
TRBD2	TRBV10-1	15	TRBJ2-5	-	TGCGCCAGCAGTGATCAGACTAGCGGGGTAGAGACCCAGTACTTC	CASSDQTSGVETQYF
-	TRBV7-3	15	TRBJ2-5	-	TGTGCCAGCAGCTTAAGAGGAATGGGGATAGAGACCCAGTACTTC	CASSLRGMGIETQYF
-	TRBV7-2	13	TRBJ2-7	-	TGTGCCAGCAGCTTAGCGCCCCCCAACGAGCAGTACTTC	CASSLAPPNEQYF
-	TRBV7-2	13	TRBJ1-5	-	TGTGCCAGCAGCTTAGAAAGTAATCAGCCCCAGCATTTT	CASSLESNQPQHF
-	TRBV11-2	14	TRBJ2-7	-	TGTGCCAGCAGTCCCCGGGACCCTACGTTCGAGCAGTACTTC	CASSPRDPTFEQYF
-	TRBV27	16	TRBJ1-2	-	TGTGCCACTCCAATCCGGGGGGCGCGTATGATCAATGGCTACACCTTC	CATPIRGARMINGYTF
TRBD2	TRBV11-2	15	TRBJ2-3	few	TGTGCCAGCAGCTCTACTAGCGTTGGGGGAGATACGCAGTATTTT	CASSSTSVGGDTQYF
-	TRBV7-3	16	TRBJ2-2	-	TGTGCCAGCAGCTTAAGGCAAGGGGTGAACACCGGGGAGCTGTTTTTT	CASSLRQGVNTGELFF
TRBD1	TRBV19	13	TRBJ1-1	-	TGTGCCAGTAGTAGACCAGGGGGCACTGAAGCTTTCTTT	CASSRPGGTEAFF
-	TRBV5-1	15	TRBJ2-3	once	TGCGCCAGCAGCTTCGTCCAGGGCATGGAAGATACGCAGTATTTT	CASSFVQGMEDTQYF